This record concerns one TCR beta chain sequence. As yet, its antigen is unknown. This sample was taken from a study of a mutant IDH1 vaccine in newly diagnosed glioma. Study information: Earlier therapy was either radiotherapy, temozolomide, or both, and most got both.

The repertoire was sequenced with immunoSEQ multiplex PCR; TCRdb's copy has only in-frame clones and lacks some. This sample has tens of thousands of clones, with approximately 85% found just once. Time point indicated: week 23, last vaccination. Vaccine doses each comprised 300 ug of mutant IDH1 20-mer peptide, with topical imiquimod. The V and J ends lost 3 bases and 3 bases respectively, with 7 bases between them. The CDR3 has 13 residues. Germline values: CDR1 MNHEY, CDR2 SVGAGI. The chain couples TRBV6-5 to TRBJ2-3; D gene uncertain. This TCR derives from a woman between 45 and 65 years old with glioma. This sample comprised PBMCs, obtained from a glioma patient whose treatment included an IDH1 peptide vaccine. CDR3 DNA sequence: TGTGCCAGCAGTTATGGCGAAACAGATACGCAGTATTTT. As protein: CASSYGETDTQYF.